Below, 26 T cell receptor beta chains from the same sample are listed, as sequenced in a study of T-cell memory formation after mild COVID-19. One entry per CDR3 protein results from TCRdb running MiXCR on the 5' RACE reads. The table lists about 470,000 distinct CDR3 sequences, about 20% of them singletons. Material for sequencing was PBMCs or a T cell subset sorted from them (not recorded which). The receptors were sampled from an adult woman who had mild COVID-19 (a few samples of this study predate the infection). Cell type and time point are not known.

CDR3 coding DNA: TGTGCCAGCAGCTTAAGTTCGGGGTTACAAGAGACCCAGTACTTC. Translated: CASSLSSGLQETQYF. The chain joins TRBV7-9 to TRBJ2-5; maybe TRBD2 (5 bases). CDR3 size: 15 residues. Trimming left V 2 bases short and J 2 bases short, with 12 bases between. Germline V gene data show CDR1 as SEHNR and CDR2 as FQNEAQ (reference sequence).

This clonotype was detected only a few times. This chain joins TRBV20-1 and TRBJ1-1; a possible D gene is TRBD1 (5 bases). Germline V CDR1 and CDR2: DFQATT, SNEGSKA (reference sequence). Trimming stripped 5 bases from V and 2 bases from J, with 12 bases between. The CDR3 is 13 residues long. The chain's CDR3 is CSAARGENTEAFF. Here the CDR3 DNA reads TGCAGTGCTGCCCGGGGGGAAAACACTGAAGCTTTCTTT.

This clonotype was found a few times. The chain couples TRBV5-1 to TRBJ2-7; 7 bases are a match to TRBD2. V lost 0 bases and J lost 3; bases outside the gene matches: 12. This CDR3 region has 17 residues. Germline V CDR1 and CDR2: SGHRS, YFSETQ. The CDR3 sequence: CASSLEGGQIRGYEQYF. The CDR3 bases are TGCGCCAGCAGCTTGGAGGGAGGGCAGATCCGGGGCTACGAGCAGTACTTC.

V is TRBV7-9 and J is TRBJ2-1; 9 nucleotides match TRBD1. This CDR3 has 16 amino acids. Germline V gives CDR1 SEHNR, CDR2 FQNEAQ (reference sequence). The junction had 12 bases not matched to a gene; V was cut back by 4 bases and J by 8 bases. DNA for the CDR3: TGTGCCAGCAGCTCTGACCGGGGACAGGGATTCTATGAGCAGTTCTTC. Translating gives CASSSDRGQGFYEQFF.

The CDR3 loop reads CASSPDTNEKLFF. The CDR3, as DNA: TGTGCCAGCAGCCCTGACACGAATGAAAAACTGTTTTTT. The rearrangement joins TRBV5-4 to TRBJ1-4; D is unclear. The CDR3 totals 13 residues. Trimming pared 4 bases from V and 5 bases from J, leaving 9 bases between. From germline, CDR1 is SGHNT and CDR2 YYREEE (reference sequence).

V and J are TRBV6-2 or TRBV6-3 and TRBJ2-1, with 8 bases lining up with TRBD2. Germline CDR1 MNHEY, CDR2 SVGEGT. The junction had 12 bases not matched to a gene; V was cut back by 8 bases and J by 3 bases. This CDR3 spans 16 amino acids. CDR3 sequence reads: CASGAPPGLDYNEQFF. CDR3 DNA: TGTGCCAGCGGGGCCCCTCCGGGACTAGACTACAATGAGCAGTTCTTC.

This clonotype has ten or more counts. This chain links TRBV9 with TRBJ2-7, with TRBD2 identical over 15 bases. Germline V gene data show CDR1 as SGDLS and CDR2 as YYNGEE. The V and J ends lost 2 bases and 5 bases, in that order; junction bases with no gene match: 5. CDR3 length: 16 amino acids. The CDR3 sequence is CASSVGLAGGHNEQYF. For the CDR3, the DNA is TGTGCCAGCAGCGTCGGACTAGCGGGGGGGCATAACGAGCAGTACTTC. Filled out from reference TRBV9 and TRBJ2-7, the complete variable domain reads DSGVTQTPKHLITATGQRVTLRCSPRSGDLSVYWYQQSLDQGLQFLIQYYNGEERAKGNILERFSAQQFPDLHSELNLSSLELGDSALYFCASSVGLAGGHNEQYFGPGTRLTVT.

This clonotype has a single count. The V gene is TRBV4-1, the J gene TRBJ1-4; D uncertain. From germline, CDR1 is MGHRA and CDR2 YSYEKL. The CDR3 loop spans 15 amino acids. V was clipped by 2 bases and J by 4 bases, with 11 bases between them. CDR3 nucleotide sequence: TGCGCCAGCAGCCAACCCGACACCCTTAATGAAAAACTGTTTTTT. Its protein is CASSQPDTLNEKLFF.

This clonotype was detected ten times or more. V usage is TRBV4-3 and J usage is TRBJ2-1; 8 nucleotides match TRBD1. V lost 5 bases and J lost 4; bases outside the gene matches: 7. The CDR3 has 15 amino acids. The germline V gene encodes CDR1 LGHNA and CDR2 YSLEER. CDR3 coding DNA: TGCGCCAGCAGCACCGGGACAGGAGTATACAATGAGCAGTTCTTC. Protein: CASSTGTGVYNEQFF.

The V and J genes are TRBV20-1 and TRBJ2-7; either TRBD1 or TRBD2 may fit D (5 bases each). Germline CDR1 is DFQATT and CDR2 is SNEGSKA (reference sequence). CDR3 length: 14 amino acids. Between the trimmed V and J ends, which lost 1 base and 4 bases, there was a span of 14 bases. The DNA of the CDR3 is TGCAGTGCTAGAGGAACAGGCAGGACTTACGAGCAGTACTTC. Residues: CSARGTGRTYEQYF.

The table lists this clonotype with a few counts. V gene TRBV4-3 combines with J gene TRBJ2-7, with unresolved D. There are 15 residues in the CDR3. Germline V gene sequence: CDR1 LGHNA, CDR2 YSLEER. Trimming pared 0 bases from V and 1 base from J, leaving 10 bases between. This CDR3 is CASSQDIGPSYEQYF. CDR3 nucleotides: TGCGCCAGCAGCCAAGATATAGGACCATCCTACGAGCAGTACTTC.

This clonotype was detected only a few times. V usage is TRBV11-3 and J usage is TRBJ2-1; 7 nucleotides agree with TRBD2. The CDR3 is 15 residues long. V was pared by 4 bases and J by 9 bases, with 12 bases of the junction left unmatched. Germline V gene sequence: CDR1 SGHNT, CDR2 YENEEA. As DNA, the CDR3 is TGTGCCAGCAGCTCGCCTAGCGGTATTAACGCTGAGCAGTTCTTC. Translating it yields CASSSPSGINAEQFF.

The chain links TRBV5-1 to TRBJ2-3, with TRBD1 identical over 7 bases. The germline V gene has CDR1 SGHRS and CDR2 YFSETQ. The length of the CDR3 is 13 residues. J was trimmed by 6 bases and V by 2 bases; bases with no gene match: 3. Here the CDR3 reads CASSFPRGDTQYF. In DNA form, the CDR3 reads TGCGCCAGCAGCTTCCCCAGGGGGGATACGCAGTATTTT.

This chain connects TRBV12-3 or TRBV12-4 to TRBJ1-3; 7 bases match TRBD1. Losses at the gene ends were 6 bases for V and 1 base for J; bases not matched to a gene: 3. This CDR3 contains 14 residues. The CDR3: CASRPQGSGNTIYF. The CDR3 DNA sequence: TGTGCCAGCAGGCCACAGGGGTCTGGAAACACCATATATTTT.

The rearrangement uses TRBV7-6 and TRBJ2-5, with D perhaps TRBD2 (6 bases). V lost 2 bases and J lost 7, with 14 bases in between. Looked up from germline, CDR1 is SGHVS and CDR2 is FNYEAQ. This CDR3 has 14 residues. The CDR3 bases are TGTGCCAGCAGCTTACCGGGACCCGGGGGGACCCAGTACTTC. Its protein product is CASSLPGPGGTQYF.

Only a few counts were recorded for this clonotype. The rearrangement links TRBV6-5 to TRBJ1-6; 8 bases map to TRBD1. V was clipped by 5 bases and J by 3 bases; unmatched bases: 3. This CDR3 is built from 15 residues. The V gene's germline CDR1 is MNHEY and CDR2 SVGAGI. CDR3 DNA: TGTGCCAGCAGTGAAGACAGGGGCTATAATTCACCCCTCCACTTT. This sequence encodes CASSEDRGYNSPLHF.

This chain uses TRBV15 with TRBJ1-2; possible D gene TRBD1, 5 bases. Germline CDR1 and CDR2: LNHNV and YYDKDF (reference sequence). The CDR3 runs to 14 residues. The V gene lost 3 bases and the J gene lost 3 bases, with 11 bases spanning the gap. The CDR3 protein is CATSSPGRDYGYTF. The CDR3 nucleotides read TGTGCCACCAGCAGTCCAGGGAGAGACTATGGCTACACCTTC. Drawing the rest from reference TRBV15 and TRBJ1-2, the complete variable domain is DAMVIQNPRYQVTQFGKPVTLSCSQTLNHNVMYWYQQKSSQAPKLLFHYYDKDFNNEADTPDNFQSRRPNTSFCFLDIRSPGLGDTAMYLCATSSPGRDYGYTFGSGTRLTVV.

This chain joins TRBV9 and TRBJ2-5; 9 bases match TRBD2. J gave up 3 bases and V 0 bases, and 9 bases lay outside the gene matches. This CDR3 has 17 amino acids. Germline V gene lookup returns CDR1 SGDLS and CDR2 YYNGEE. The CDR3 here is CASSVGLAGSGKETQYF. As DNA, the CDR3 is TGTGCCAGCAGCGTAGGGCTAGCGGGGAGTGGTAAAGAGACCCAGTACTTC. The full variable domain, completed using reference TRBV9 and TRBJ2-5, is DSGVTQTPKHLITATGQRVTLRCSPRSGDLSVYWYQQSLDQGLQFLIQYYNGEERAKGNILERFSAQQFPDLHSELNLSSLELGDSALYFCASSVGLAGSGKETQYFGPGTRLLVL.

This clonotype was counted only a few times. The chain couples TRBV7-2 to TRBJ2-7; 8 nucleotides align to TRBD1. V lost 0 bases to trimming and J lost 3 bases; unmatched junction nucleotides: 4. The CDR3 runs to 15 residues. Germline CDR1 SGHTA, CDR2 FQGNSA. The CDR3 region has the DNA TGTGCCAGCAGCTTAGCGGTGGACAGGGTCTACGAGCAGTACTTC. Translation: CASSLAVDRVYEQYF.

A few counts support this clonotype. The chain employs TRBV20-1 and TRBJ2-2; 8 positions match TRBD2. Looked up from germline, CDR1 is DFQATT and CDR2 is SNEGSKA (reference sequence). This CDR3 has 15 amino acids. J gave up 7 bases and V 0 bases, and 7 bases lay outside the gene matches. The CDR3 is CSARDWGLGLGELFF. Written as DNA, the CDR3 is TGCAGTGCTAGAGATTGGGGACTAGGGCTCGGGGAGCTGTTTTTT.

This clonotype occurred a few times. The chain carries TRBV7-8 and TRBJ2-5; no reliable D call. The CDR3 is 16 amino acids. Trimming took off 1 base at V and 2 bases at J, with 14 bases between the two ends. Looked up from germline, CDR1 is SGHVS and CDR2 is FQNEAQ. In DNA, the CDR3 is TGTGCCAGCAGCTTAGGGGCTCGGGCAGATCAAGAGACCCAGTACTTC. Protein: CASSLGARADQETQYF.

The V and J genes are TRBV10-3 and TRBJ2-3; D unclear. The CDR3 totals 14 residues. Trimming removed 6 bases at V and 0 bases at J, with 10 bases between. Per the germline V gene, CDR1 is ENHRY and CDR2 is SYGVKD. CDR3 nucleotide sequence: TGTGCCATCAGATCTATATCTAGCACAGATACGCAGTATTTT. Its protein product is CAIRSISSTDTQYF.

The chain is built from TRBV20-1 and TRBJ1-1, with D perhaps TRBD1 (5 bases). Germline CDR1 reads DFQATT; CDR2 reads SNEGSKA (reference sequence). The CDR3 totals 14 residues. V was cut by 6 bases and J by 1 base, with 15 bases left in between. The CDR3 region is CSASKGRKNTEAFF. Written as DNA, the CDR3 is TGCAGTGCAAGCAAGGGACGCAAGAACACTGAAGCTTTCTTT.

A few counts support this clonotype. The chain employs TRBV9 and TRBJ2-5; tentatively, D is TRBD1 (5 bases). The CDR3 sequence is 14 residues long. Trimming shortened V by 2 bases and J by 1 base, and 9 bases separated the two germline ends. From germline, CDR1 is SGDLS and CDR2 YYNGEE. The CDR3 DNA sequence: TGTGCCAGCAGCGTTCGACAGTCCCAAGAGACCCAGTACTTC. Its protein product is CASSVRQSQETQYF.

The V and J genes are TRBV5-1 and TRBJ2-1; the match to TRBD2 covers 13 bases. This CDR3 is 16 amino acids long. The junction had 4 bases not matched to a gene; V was cut back by 0 bases and J by 7 bases. The V gene's germline CDR1 is SGHRS and CDR2 YFSETQ. The CDR3 DNA reads as TGCGCCAGCAGCTTGGTAGGACTAGCGGGAGAAAATGAGCAGTTCTTC. Translation gives CASSLVGLAGENEQFF. Looking up the rest from reference TRBV5-1 and TRBJ2-1 gives the full variable domain: KAGVTQTPRYLIKTRGQQVTLSCSPISGHRSVSWYQQTPGQGLQFLFEYFSETQRNKGNFPGRFSGRQFSNSRSEMNVSTLELGDSALYLCASSLVGLAGENEQFFGPGTRLTVL.

The V call is TRBV7-8, the J call TRBJ1-5; 12 bases line up with TRBD1. J gave up 6 bases and V 7 bases, and 10 bases lay outside the gene matches. The CDR3 runs 16 residues. In germline, CDR1 is SGHVS, CDR2 FQNEAQ. This chain's CDR3 is CASTQGTGGAGQPQHF. The CDR3, as DNA: TGTGCCAGCACCCAAGGGACAGGGGGCGCGGGTCAGCCCCAGCATTTT.